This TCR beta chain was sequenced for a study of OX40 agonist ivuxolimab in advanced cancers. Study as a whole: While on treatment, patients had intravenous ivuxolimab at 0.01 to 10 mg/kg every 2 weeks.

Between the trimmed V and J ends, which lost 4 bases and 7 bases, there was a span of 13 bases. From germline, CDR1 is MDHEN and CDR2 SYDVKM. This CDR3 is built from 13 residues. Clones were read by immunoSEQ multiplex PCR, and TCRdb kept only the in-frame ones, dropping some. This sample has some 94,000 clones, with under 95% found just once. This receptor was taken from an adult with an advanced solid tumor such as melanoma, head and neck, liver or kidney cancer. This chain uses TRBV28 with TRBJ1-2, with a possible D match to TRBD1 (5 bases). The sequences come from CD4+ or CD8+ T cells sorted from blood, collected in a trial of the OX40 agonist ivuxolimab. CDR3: CASSSGGVGGYTF. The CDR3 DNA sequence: TGTGCCAGCAGTTCTGGGGGGGTAGGTGGCTACACCTTC.